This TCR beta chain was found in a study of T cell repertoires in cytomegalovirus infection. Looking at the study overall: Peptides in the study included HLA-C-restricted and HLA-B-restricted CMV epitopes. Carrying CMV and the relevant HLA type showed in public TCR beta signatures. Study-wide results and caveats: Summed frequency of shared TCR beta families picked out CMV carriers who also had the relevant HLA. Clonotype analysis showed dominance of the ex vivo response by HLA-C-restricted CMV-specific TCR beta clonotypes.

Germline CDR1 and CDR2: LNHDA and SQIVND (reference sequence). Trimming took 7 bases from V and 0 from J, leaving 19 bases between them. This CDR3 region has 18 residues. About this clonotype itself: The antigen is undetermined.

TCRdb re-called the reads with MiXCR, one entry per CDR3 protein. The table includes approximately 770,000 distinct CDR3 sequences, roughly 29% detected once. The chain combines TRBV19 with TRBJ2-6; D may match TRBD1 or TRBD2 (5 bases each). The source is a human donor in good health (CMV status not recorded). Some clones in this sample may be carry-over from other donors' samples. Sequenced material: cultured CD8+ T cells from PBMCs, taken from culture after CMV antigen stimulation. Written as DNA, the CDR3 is TGTGCCAGTAAATCAGGGTCGGGATTTAGCTCTGGGGCCAACGTCCTGACTTTC. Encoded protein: CASKSGSGFSSGANVLTF. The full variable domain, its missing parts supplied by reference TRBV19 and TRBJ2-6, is DGGITQSPKYLFRKEGQNVTLSCEQNLNHDAMYWYRQDPGQGLRLIYYSQIVNDFQKGDIAEGYSVSREKKESFPLTVTSAQKNPTAFYLCASKSGSGFSSGANVLTFGAGSRLTVL.